These 2 T cell receptor beta chains came from one sample sequenced in a study of graft-versus-host responses after intestinal transplantation. Repertoires were generated with immunoSEQ multiplex PCR, while TCRdb's copy carries only in-frame clones and drops some. The sample shows more than 13,000 clones, approximately 70% of them seen only once. The graft tissue was processed, and this released both intraepithelial and lamina propria lymphocytes. The source material was ileum tissue, sampled just over 700 days after intestinal transplantation. Receptor source: a human patient who received an intestinal transplant, so some T cells may come from the graft donor.

This chain joins TRBV19 and TRBJ1-5; TRBD1 aligns across 10 bases. The junction had 18 bases not matched to a gene; V was cut back by 5 bases and J by 5 bases. The CDR3 runs to 19 residues. In germline, CDR1 is LNHDA, CDR2 SQIVND (reference sequence). The CDR3 DNA sequence: TGTGCCAGTAGTGAGAGGTGGACAGGGGGACTATCGAGGGATCAGCCCCAGCATTTT. Protein: CASSERWTGGLSRDQPQHF. Drawing the rest from reference TRBV19 and TRBJ1-5, the complete variable domain is DGGITQSPKYLFRKEGQNVTLSCEQNLNHDAMYWYRQDPGQGLRLIYYSQIVNDFQKGDIAEGYSVSREKKESFPLTVTSAQKNPTAFYLCASSERWTGGLSRDQPQHFGDGTRLSIL.

The chain links TRBV6-1 to TRBJ2-7; D remains unclear. Per germline, CDR1 MNHNS and CDR2 SASEGT. V lost 0 bases and J lost 3, with 18 bases in between. The CDR3 consists of 17 residues. The CDR3 region has the DNA TGTGCCAGCAGTGAAGCAGGGCGGCCTCACCCTTTCTACGAGCAGTACTTC. The encoded protein is CASSEAGRPHPFYEQYF.